The next 6 T cell receptor beta chains were all read from a single sample in a study of T cell repertoires in cytomegalovirus infection. TCRdb re-analysed the reads in MiXCR, keeping a single row per CDR3 protein. The table has roughly 180,000 distinct CDR3 sequences, over 25% seen once; the top ten hold about 28%. Sequenced sample: PBMCs. The origin of the receptors is a human donor in good health (CMV status not recorded). Some clones in this sample may be carry-over from other donors' samples.

This clonotype showed up just a few times. This rearrangement joins TRBV3-1 to TRBJ1-1, with D uncertain. V was cut by 0 bases and J by 5 bases, with 7 bases left in between. The CDR3 totals 13 residues. The germline V gene encodes CDR1 LGHDT and CDR2 YNNKEL (reference sequence). The CDR3 DNA is TGTGCCAGCAGCCAAGAAAGAAGGACTGAAGCTTTCTTT. It is translated as CASSQERRTEAFF.

This clonotype was detected only a few times. The chain couples TRBV12-3 or TRBV12-4 to TRBJ2-1; TRBD2 matches at 8 bases. J was trimmed by 9 bases and V by 6 bases; bases with no gene match: 13. CDR3 length: 15 amino acids. CDR3 DNA sequence: TGTGCCAGCAGCCCACTCCGGGGGGGGGCCAGTGAGCAGTTCTTC. Translated, it gives CASSPLRGGASEQFF.

This chain links TRBV28 with TRBJ1-1; TRBD1 agrees at 8 bases. CDR1 and CDR2 (germline): MDHEN, SYDVKM. The length of the CDR3 is 14 residues. The junction had 8 bases not matched to a gene; V was cut back by 5 bases and J by 6 bases. CDR3 in amino acids: CASSPRTGLAEAFF. CDR3 sequence (DNA): TGTGCCAGCAGTCCTAGGACAGGGCTGGCTGAAGCTTTCTTT.

This clonotype has a handful of counts. The V and J genes are TRBV27 and TRBJ2-3; D is unclear. The V gene's germline CDR1 is MNHEY and CDR2 SMNVEV (reference sequence). V was shortened by 6 bases and J by 0 bases, with 7 bases between the two germline ends. This CDR3 has 13 residues. The chain's CDR3 is CASSPLSTDTQYF. CDR3 nucleotides: TGTGCCAGCAGCCCTCTAAGCACAGATACGCAGTATTTT.

The J gene is TRBJ2-1, the V gene TRBV14; 8 bases match TRBD1. Germline-derived CDR1 and CDR2 are SGHDN and FVKESK. This CDR3 contains 14 residues. J gave up 7 bases and V 2 bases, and 4 bases lay outside the gene matches. The CDR3 DNA sequence: TGTGCCAGCAGCCAAAATAGACAGGGGAATGAGCAGTTCTTC. Protein: CASSQNRQGNEQFF.

There are a few counts of this clonotype. The chain uses TRBV19 and TRBJ1-1; no firm D call. The V gene lost 9 bases and the J gene lost 5 bases, with 25 bases spanning the gap. Germline V gives CDR1 LNHDA, CDR2 SQIVND (reference sequence). The CDR3 covers 16 residues. The CDR3 DNA reads TGTGCCAGCCTAAAGGGAGCCGGCATCGACAAGACTGAAGCTTTCTTT. Amino acid sequence: CASLKGAGIDKTEAFF.